This record concerns one T cell receptor beta chain sequence. J was trimmed by 5 bases and V by 0 bases; bases with no gene match: 4. The CDR3 spans 14 residues. From germline, CDR1 is SGDLS and CDR2 YYNGEE. Each CDR3 protein gets one entry after TCRdb re-called the RT-PCR reads with MiXCR. The sample lists 550,000 to 750,000 distinct CDR3 sequences; 14% were seen once. The sample was memory CD4+ T cells from blood. This sequence originates from a female donor in good health, serving as a healthy control. V is TRBV9 and J is TRBJ2-5; 7 bases agree with TRBD2. The CDR3 is CASSVEWGGETQYF. The CDR3 DNA reads as TGTGCCAGCAGCGTAGAGTGGGGGGGGGAGACCCAGTACTTC.